This TCR beta chain was observed in a study of shared clonotypes between healthy human individuals (dated by TCRdb to about 2020). Regarding the complete study: A couple of women and a few men aged 18 to 49 years were included in the cohort. Different laboratories and diverse techniques were used to prepare libraries and sequence TCR repertoires, to increase sequencing depth and limit assay-specific biases. The study deeply sequenced blood TCR repertoires of about five healthy adults to estimate repertoire size and the extent of clonotype sharing between individuals. Per donor, three plates each were used for CD4 naive and CD4 memory, two for CD8 naive, and one for CD8 memory. Per donor, leukapheresis produced somewhere between about 0.8 and 9 billion PBMCs.

Worth noting for this clone: Its antigen is still unknown. It has no much larger one-base neighbor in the sample; base qualities were not kept.

Using the deep immunoSEQ assay, multiplex PCR amplified TCR CDR3 regions from genomic DNA. Genomic DNA extracted from each cell subset was distributed evenly over all wells of several immunoSEQ 96-well plates, and each plate served as one replicate. Each replicate PCR for sorted subsets received roughly 0.2 ug genomic DNA, equal to 28,000 or so T cell genomes. The purified libraries were quantified using a Qubit 3.0 fluorometer, sized with a Bioanalyzer 2100, and then quantified again using the KAPA Library Quantification kit. A separate single-read 150-cycle Illumina NextSeq 550 flow cell was used to sequence each immunoSEQ 96-well plate. For the original study's pipeline: Because the immunoSEQ output held only junctional sequences and lacked quality scores, the filtering could not match the filtering applied to full-length reads. Sequences were annotated with PyIR, a Python wrapper for IgBLAST v1.9, using IMGT germline references to assign V/J genes and CDR3. Reads were filtered out if the reads had weak V/J assignments (E-value above 1e-6), no CDR3, stop codons, out-of-frame junctions, or ambiguous translated residues. V3J clonotypes were defined as sequences sharing an identical inferred V gene, J gene, and CDR3 amino acid sequence. To compute the percentage overlap between repertoires, the number of shared unique clonotypes was divided by the size of the smaller repertoire. Richness of each repertoire was evaluated using RTK rarefaction, the Chao1 estimator, and Recon v2.1 estimates of unobserved clonotypes. OLGA was used to compute generation probabilities for all TCRbeta clonotypes that the gDNA method yielded from a handful of donors. Not all clones reach the TCRdb copy of this immuneACCESS table, which keeps in-frame sequences only. Checked studies attribute under half of the gap to unresolved V genes and leave the rest unexplained. The V and J calls and the clone size are those of that table, but D and trimming were determined from the DNA. The table for this sample lists 2 million to 2.5 million clones; approximately 94% of them were counted only once. Jointly, the top ten make up roughly 0.13% of the sample.

Cut back by 0 bases and 4 bases, the V and J ends lie 15 bases apart. The CDR3 measures 16 amino acids from cysteine to phenylalanine. Only the CDR3 part of the read is kept: 48 bases, read in frame from the first base. Via the germline V gene (reference sequence), CDR1 is LNHNV and CDR2 YYDKDF. Donors were healthy HIV-negative adults with no recently reported acute infections or vaccinations. Only Caucasian adults living in Nashville, Tennessee, USA were represented among the donors. Magnetic negative selection was used to enrich CD4+ T cells, after which naive cells were positively selected on CD45RA and the negative fraction became the memory subset. Blood was collected by leukapheresis, and PBMCs were isolated by Ficoll-Histopaque density gradient centrifugation and then cryopreserved in liquid nitrogen vapor phase. Purity and quantity of every magnetically sorted T cell population were checked by analytical flow cytometry. Genomic DNA was isolated from every sorted fraction and measured by UV absorbance on a Nanodrop 2000c.

The research as a whole found: Estimated clonotype richness was generally larger for naive than for memory subsets. Rarefaction of sorted-subset datasets indicated incomplete sequencing despite the large sequencing depth. When several donors were compared, the shared fraction of clonotypes was around 5% for naive CD4, 3.5% to 4% for naive CD8, roughly 2.5% for memory CD4, and under 0.5% for memory CD8. Because the study included only a small number of donors, the genetic and exposure-history diversity represented was limited. Based on pairwise subsampling, the degree of clonotype sharing among donors was expected to be affected by sequencing depth. Sampling was restricted to blood, and TCR repertoires in tissues likely differ from the TCR repertoires found in blood. Higher generation probabilities were observed for clonotypes shared by all four sorted-subset donors than for non-shared clonotypes.

The sequenced material came from naive CD4+ T cells sorted from blood. The sample's cell subset or site label, decoded: CD45RA+ positively selected. Rearrangement joined TRBV15 to TRBJ1-2; TRBD1 is perhaps the D gene, given 6 matching bases. This sequence was found in a young man in good health. The CDR3 region reads CATSRDRGRALYGYTF. The nucleotide sequence is given as TGTGCCACCAGCAGAGATAGGGGGAGGGCCCTCTATGGCTACACCTTC.